These 19 T cell receptor beta chains share one sample of origin, sequenced in a study of T cells in Graves' hyperthyroidism and ophthalmopathy. Amplification of TCR beta CDR3 regions was performed using RNA transcripts as template. First-round RT-PCR of the TCR CDR3 relied on the HTBI primer set. TCRdb analysed the multiplex PCR reads with MiXCR anew, one entry per CDR3 protein. The sample carries tens of thousands of distinct CDR3 sequences, about 53% recorded once. Sequencing input: peripheral blood or thyroid tissue (not recorded which). Receptors were obtained from a man aged 18 to 29 with Graves' hyperthyroidism.

V and J are TRBV4-2 and TRBJ1-6, with 8 nucleotides matching TRBD1. The V segment lost 1 base and the J segment 8 bases; nucleotides outside the gene matches: 4. CDR3 length: 15 amino acids. Germline V gives CDR1 LGHNA, CDR2 YNFKEQ. CDR3 in amino acids: CASSQAVTGDSPLHF. The DNA for the CDR3 is TGTGCCAGCAGCCAAGCGGTGACAGGGGATTCACCCCTCCACTTT.

This clonotype was observed many times. This chain joins TRBV5-1 and TRBJ2-7; D possibly corresponds to TRBD2 (6 bases). The germline V gene has CDR1 SGHRS and CDR2 YFSETQ. This CDR3 is built from 13 residues. V dropped 4 bases and J dropped 5 bases, with 13 bases sitting between them. The DNA of the CDR3 is TGCGCCAGCAGCCACGGGGGAATCCACGAGCAGTACTTC. Protein product: CASSHGGIHEQYF.

This clonotype was seen ten or more times. V is TRBV6-6 and J is TRBJ1-2; no reliable D call. Germline CDR1 reads MNHNY; CDR2 reads SVGAGI (reference sequence). This CDR3 has 15 amino acids. The ends were cut back, 6 bases at V and 4 bases at J, with 18 bases in the middle. In DNA, the CDR3 is TGTGCCAGCAGCCATAACCGGGGAGGCCTCTATGGCTACACCTTC. Its translation is CASSHNRGGLYGYTF.

This clonotype has a count of ten or more. This chain joins TRBV7-8 and TRBJ2-7; 8 bases fit TRBD2. Germline V gene lookup returns CDR1 SGHVS and CDR2 FQNEAQ. V gave up 5 bases and J gave up 4 bases; unmatched junction bases: 13. The CDR3 consists of 16 residues. The CDR3 is CASSVEGGSGGYEQYF. The CDR3 DNA is TGTGCCAGCAGCGTCGAAGGCGGAAGCGGGGGTTACGAGCAGTACTTC.

This clonotype was detected ten times or more. The V gene is TRBV28, the J gene TRBJ2-5, with a weak D call TRBD2 (6 bases). Germline V gives CDR1 MDHEN, CDR2 SYDVKM. V was trimmed by 5 bases and J by 4 bases, leaving 17 bases between them. CDR3 size: 15 residues. In nucleotides, the CDR3 is TGTGCCAGCAGTCTGAGACGGGACTCCAGAGAGACCCAGTACTTC. Its translation: CASSLRRDSRETQYF.

This clonotype showed up just once. The genes are TRBV29-1 and TRBJ1-2; no firm D call. The CDR3 length is 13 residues. The germline gives CDR1 SQVTM, CDR2 ANQGSEA. The V end was cut by 6 bases, the J end by 4 bases, with 15 bases between. CDR3 sequence (DNA): TGCAGCGTGGGGTCTGGGGTTGGCTATGGCTACACCTTC. This encodes CSVGSGVGYGYTF.

This clonotype was picked up many times. This chain connects TRBV24-1 to TRBJ2-2; 7 bases map to TRBD1. The CDR3 has 13 amino acids. Germline CDR1 is KGHDR and CDR2 is SFDVKD. The ends lost 9 bases at V and 7 bases at J; junction bases unmatched: 7. CDR3 in amino acids: CATRTGVRGELFF. The CDR3 bases are TGTGCCACCCGGACAGGAGTTCGCGGGGAGCTGTTTTTT.

This clonotype was observed many times. The chain has TRBV25-1 and TRBJ2-5; TRBD1 might be the D (6 bases). Germline V gene data show CDR1 as MGHDK and CDR2 as SYGVNS. Trimming pared 3 bases from V and 5 bases from J, leaving 22 bases between. This CDR3 spans 17 amino acids. The CDR3 DNA sequence: TGTGCCAGCAGTGACGCAACCAGGGGTGCCGGACGGGAGACCCAGTACTTC. This encodes CASSDATRGAGRETQYF.

The gene calls are TRBV14 and TRBJ1-6; the match to TRBD1 covers 8 bases. V was pared by 0 bases and J by 8 bases, with 6 bases of the junction left unmatched. Germline CDR1 is SGHDN and CDR2 is FVKESK. The CDR3 runs to 16 residues. The CDR3 region has the DNA TGTGCCAGCAGCCAAGATCCGACAGGGGCCTATTCACCCCTCCACTTT. This codes for CASSQDPTGAYSPLHF.

The sample holds a few counts of this clonotype. The rearrangement joins TRBV29-1 to TRBJ2-5, with D possibly being TRBD2 (5 bases). V dropped 2 bases and J dropped 5 bases, with 12 bases sitting between them. The CDR3 contains 13 residues. Germline V gives CDR1 SQVTM, CDR2 ANQGSEA. The CDR3 nucleotides read TGCAGCGTTGAATTTGGTGGCGGGGAGACCCAGTACTTC. It specifies CSVEFGGGETQYF.

Note on this clonotype: A clone one base away is much larger, so this may be a read error. The rearrangement uses TRBV12-3 or TRBV12-4 and TRBJ1-2; D gene ambiguous. The CDR3 contains 12 residues. The V gene lost 3 bases and the J gene lost 9 bases, with 11 bases spanning the gap. This CDR3 reads CASSFEFVSYTF. DNA for the CDR3: TGTGCCAGCAGTTTCGAGTTTGTGAGCTACACCTTC.

The chain recombines TRBV5-4 with TRBJ2-1, with D perhaps matching TRBD2 (6 bases). This CDR3 is 13 amino acids long. From germline, CDR1 is SGHNT and CDR2 YYREEE (reference sequence). Trimming pared 4 bases from V and 8 bases from J, leaving 13 bases between. This chain's CDR3 is CASSGRQGHEQFF. Here the CDR3 DNA reads TGTGCCAGCAGCGGGAGGCAGGGACATGAGCAGTTCTTC.

The chain links TRBV7-9 to TRBJ2-7, with D hard to call. There are 15 residues in the CDR3. Germline CDR1 is SEHNR and CDR2 is FQNEAQ (reference sequence). Between the trimmed V and J ends, which lost 1 base and 3 bases, there was a span of 13 bases. CDR3 DNA sequence: TGTGCCAGCAGCTTAGATGGCGGTTGGGACTACGAGCAGTACTTC. Its protein is CASSLDGGWDYEQYF.

With regard to this clonotype: The CDR3 does not end in the conserved phenylalanine or tryptophan, so this is likely a read error. The chain couples TRBV7-9 to TRBJ2-7; D not certain. The CDR3 is 11 amino acids. CDR1 and CDR2 (germline): SEHNR, FQNEAQ (reference sequence). As DNA, the CDR3 is TGTTCCAGCAGCAATGACTACGAGCAGTACTTA. Amino acids: CSSSNDYEQYL.

The gene calls are TRBV6-6 and TRBJ2-3; 9 nucleotides align to TRBD2. This CDR3 has 16 residues. Unmatched junction bases numbered 7, after V lost 3 bases and J lost 3 bases. Germline V lookup: CDR1 MNHNY, CDR2 SVGAGI (reference sequence). CDR3 region: CASSYNVAGETDTQYF. The CDR3, as DNA: TGTGCCAGCAGTTATAACGTAGCGGGAGAGACAGATACGCAGTATTTT.

This clonotype was seen at least ten times. The gene calls are TRBV7-8 and TRBJ2-7, with no clear D. V dropped 8 bases and J dropped 4 bases, with 18 bases sitting between them. CDR3 length: 14 residues. Germline V gene data show CDR1 as SGHVS and CDR2 as FQNEAQ. The CDR3 DNA reads as TGTGCCAGCGAAGGATTACCCCGGAGATACGAGCAGTACTTC. Encoded protein: CASEGLPRRYEQYF.

The chain combines TRBV9 with TRBJ2-3; TRBD1 aligns across 9 bases. Germline CDR1 and CDR2: SGDLS and YYNGEE. This CDR3 spans 14 amino acids. V trimming: 4 bases; J trimming: 4 bases; junction bases outside the gene matches: 4. CDR3 bases: TGTGCCAGCAGCTTTACAGGGGGCGCAGATACGCAGTATTTT. The encoded protein is CASSFTGGADTQYF.

The chain employs TRBV6-1 and TRBJ2-7; D is perhaps TRBD2 (5 bases). V lost 9 bases, J lost 3 bases, and 15 bases lay in between. In germline, CDR1 is MNHNS, CDR2 SASEGT. The CDR3 runs 13 residues. The CDR3 DNA sequence: TGTGCCAGTGCGGGCCGGCCCTACTACGAGCAGTACTTC. Its translation is CASAGRPYYEQYF.

V is TRBV7-8 and J is TRBJ1-1; TRBD1 matches at 10 bases. CDR1 is SGHVS, CDR2 FQNEAQ, per germline. V shed 2 bases, J shed 3 bases, and the junction held 3 bases outside the gene matches. CDR3 length equals 15 residues. In nucleotides, the CDR3 is TGTGCCAGCAGCTTACGCGGGACAGGGGACACTGAAGCTTTCTTT. Its translation is CASSLRGTGDTEAFF.